This TCR beta chain was recorded in a study of cytomegalovirus exposure and HLA in healthy donors (dated by TCRdb to 2016 to 2017). Regarding the study in general: According to a later analysis, the roughly 120 validation repertoires were produced on the same platform as the 680 or so repertoires of the first cohort. The study aimed to test whether cataloging public T cell receptors could reveal signatures of past pathogen exposure. Besides the first cohort of 666 subjects, a separate validation cohort made up of about 120 different subjects was used. To predict cytomegalovirus infection status, the study brought together high-throughput TCR immunosequencing, statistical association of individual TCRs with disease status, and machine learning. The full study reports these points: A total of 150 to 200 TCR beta chains were listed by the study as associated with cytomegalovirus. It was suggested by the authors that the approach could potentially be generalized to other disease states and immunological phenotypes. In both the original and validation cohorts, the classifier was reported to diagnose cytomegalovirus status with high specificity and sensitivity. Subsequent analysis determined that TCRs grouped into clusters in the first cohort also showed a tendency toward co-occurrence across the roughly 120 validation repertoires, and 85% to 95% of cluster scores exceeded 0. A few of the identified cytomegalovirus-associated TCR beta chains were confirmed in vitro to be specific for cytomegalovirus antigens. A later analysis lacked HLA typing for the validation cohort, so it scored co-occurrence in that cohort across all 120 repertoires. Across donors, most TCR sequences were observed very rarely, whereas some public TCRs were present in many individuals.

Donors formed part of the validation cohort, which comprised 120 subjects and was distinct from the first cohort of 670 or so subjects. Notes on this clone: Its specific antigen is unknown. No qualities accompany the bases; no much larger clone lies one base away.

Cut back by 1 base and 6 bases, the V and J ends lie 6 bases apart. CDR1 and CDR2, per the germline V gene (reference sequence), are GTSNPN and SVGIG. The CDR3 runs 12 amino acids, cysteine and phenylalanine included. Only the CDR3 portion is preserved as DNA: 36 bases, with reading frame beginning at the first base. The library was produced with the immunoSEQ multiplex PCR assay. As for how the authors treated the data: A statistical classification framework was developed to diagnose cytomegalovirus status using the catalog of TCR beta chain sequences. TCRdb holds this immuneACCESS table with in-frame rearrangements only. Some clones are missing; in checked studies, unresolved V genes explain under half, and the rest has no known cause. D and trimming come from the DNA, and the V and J calls and clone size come from that table. A total of about 58,000 clones appear in this sample, roughly nine tenths of them only once. Jointly, the top ten make up around 1% of the sample.

This TCR was recovered from a man younger than 35 in good health and CMV-seronegative. Rearrangement joined TRBV30 to TRBJ2-2; TRBD2 might be the D gene, on 6 matching bases. The material sequenced was PBMCs. The CDR3 region reads CAWSGDSGELFF. The DNA is TGTGCCTGGAGTGGGGACTCCGGGGAGCTGTTTTTT.